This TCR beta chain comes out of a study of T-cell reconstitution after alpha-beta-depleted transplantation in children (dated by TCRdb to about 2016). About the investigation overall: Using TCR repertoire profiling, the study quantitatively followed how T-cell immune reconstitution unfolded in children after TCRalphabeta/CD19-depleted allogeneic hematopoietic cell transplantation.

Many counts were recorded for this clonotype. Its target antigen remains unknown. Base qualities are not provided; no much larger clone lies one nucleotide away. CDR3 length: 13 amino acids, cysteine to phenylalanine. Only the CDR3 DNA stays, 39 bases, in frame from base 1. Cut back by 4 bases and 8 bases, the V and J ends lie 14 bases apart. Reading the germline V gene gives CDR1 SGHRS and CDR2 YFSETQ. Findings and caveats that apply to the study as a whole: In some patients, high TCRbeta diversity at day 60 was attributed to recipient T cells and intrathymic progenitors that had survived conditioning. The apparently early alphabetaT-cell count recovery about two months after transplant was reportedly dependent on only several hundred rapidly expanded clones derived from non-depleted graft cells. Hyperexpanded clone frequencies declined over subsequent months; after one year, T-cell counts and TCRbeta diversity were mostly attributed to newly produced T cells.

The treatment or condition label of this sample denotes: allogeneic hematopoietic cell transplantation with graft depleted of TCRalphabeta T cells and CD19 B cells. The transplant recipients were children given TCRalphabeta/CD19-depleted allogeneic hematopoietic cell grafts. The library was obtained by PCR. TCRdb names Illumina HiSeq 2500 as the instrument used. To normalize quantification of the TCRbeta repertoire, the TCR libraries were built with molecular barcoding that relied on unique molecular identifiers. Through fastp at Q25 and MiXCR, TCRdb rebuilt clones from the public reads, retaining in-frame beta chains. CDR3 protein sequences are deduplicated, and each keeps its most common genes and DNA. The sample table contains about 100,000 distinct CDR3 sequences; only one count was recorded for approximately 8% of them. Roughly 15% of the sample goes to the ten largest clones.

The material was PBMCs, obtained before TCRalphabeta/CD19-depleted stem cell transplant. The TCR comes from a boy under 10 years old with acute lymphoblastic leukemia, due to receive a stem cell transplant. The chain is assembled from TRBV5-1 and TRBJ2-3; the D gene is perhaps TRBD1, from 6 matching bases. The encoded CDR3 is CASSGTTIRTQYF. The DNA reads TGCGCCAGCAGCGGGACAACCATCCGTACGCAGTATTTT.